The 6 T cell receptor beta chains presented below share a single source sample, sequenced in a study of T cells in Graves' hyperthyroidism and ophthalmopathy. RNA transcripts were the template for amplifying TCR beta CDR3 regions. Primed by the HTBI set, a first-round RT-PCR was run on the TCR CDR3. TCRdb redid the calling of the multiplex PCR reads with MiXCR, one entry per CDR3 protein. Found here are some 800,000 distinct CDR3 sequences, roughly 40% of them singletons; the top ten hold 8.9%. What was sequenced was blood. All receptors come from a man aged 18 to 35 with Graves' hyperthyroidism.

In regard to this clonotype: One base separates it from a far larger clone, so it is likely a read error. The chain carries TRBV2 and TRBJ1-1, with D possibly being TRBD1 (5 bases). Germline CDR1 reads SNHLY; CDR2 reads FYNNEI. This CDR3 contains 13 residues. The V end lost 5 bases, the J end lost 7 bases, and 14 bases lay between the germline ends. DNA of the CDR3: TGTGCCAGCAGTTCCCAGGGAGGGATTGAAGCTTTCTTT. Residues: CASSSQGGIEAFF.

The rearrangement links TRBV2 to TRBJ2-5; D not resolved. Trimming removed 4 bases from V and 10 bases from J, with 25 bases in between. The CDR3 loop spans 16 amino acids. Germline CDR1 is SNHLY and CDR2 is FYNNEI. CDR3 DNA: TGTGCCAGCAGTGCTAGTTTAGGACCTCTCCTGGATGACCAGTACTTC. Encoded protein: CASSASLGPLLDDQYF.

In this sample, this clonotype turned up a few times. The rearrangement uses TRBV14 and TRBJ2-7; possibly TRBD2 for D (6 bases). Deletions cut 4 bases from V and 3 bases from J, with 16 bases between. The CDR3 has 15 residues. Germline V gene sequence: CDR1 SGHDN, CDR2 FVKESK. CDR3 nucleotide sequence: TGTGCCAGCAGCCCCCCCGGGACTCATCGCTACGAGCAGTACTTC. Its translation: CASSPPGTHRYEQYF.

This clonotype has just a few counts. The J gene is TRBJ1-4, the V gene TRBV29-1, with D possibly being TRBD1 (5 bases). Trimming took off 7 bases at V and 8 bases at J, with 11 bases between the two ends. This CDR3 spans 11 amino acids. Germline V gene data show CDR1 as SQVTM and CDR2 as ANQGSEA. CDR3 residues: CSGSRGEKLFF. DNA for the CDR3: TGCAGCGGCAGTCGGGGGGAAAAACTGTTTTTT.

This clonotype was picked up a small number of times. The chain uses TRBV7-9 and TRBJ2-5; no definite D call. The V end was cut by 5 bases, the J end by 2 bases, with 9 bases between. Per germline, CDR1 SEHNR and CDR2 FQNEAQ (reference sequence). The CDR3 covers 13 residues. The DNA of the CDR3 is TGTGCCAGCAGCCCGGTGACGCAAGAGACCCAGTACTTC. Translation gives CASSPVTQETQYF.

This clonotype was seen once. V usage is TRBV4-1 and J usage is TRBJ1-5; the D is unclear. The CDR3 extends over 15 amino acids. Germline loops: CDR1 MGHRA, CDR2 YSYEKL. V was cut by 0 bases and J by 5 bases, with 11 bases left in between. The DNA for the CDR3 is TGCGCCAGCAGCCAAGAGCGGGGTATCCATCAGCCCCAGCATTTT. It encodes CASSQERGIHQPQHF.